A selection of T cell receptor beta chains follows, all from one sample in a study of cytomegalovirus exposure and HLA in healthy donors. TCRdb keeps only in-frame clones here, not all; method: immunoSEQ multiplex PCR. The table lists about 120,000 clones, about 80% of them singletons. The sequencing sample was made of PBMCs. The origin of the receptors is a woman aged 18-30 years in good health and CMV-seronegative. CDR3s include the opening cysteine and the closing phenylalanine or tryptophan. Fields, in order: D gene, J gene, clone size, V gene, CDR3 protein, CDR3 DNA. D genes are given only for firm matches. A clone size is listed for some rows: how often the clone was seen (once, few, many), or a class if it is expanded.

>NA|TRBJ1-2|NA|TRBV7-9
CSSSLGDSGYTF
TGTTCCAGCAGCTTAGGTGACTCGGGCTACACCTTC
>TRBD1|TRBJ1-4|NA|TRBV5-1
CASSGDSRNEKLFF
TGCGCCAGCAGCGGGGACAGCCGTAATGAAAAACTGTTTTTT
>TRBD2|TRBJ2-7|NA|TRBV7-2
CASSLTSGDPFSYEQYF
TGTGCCAGCAGCTTGACTAGCGGGGACCCTTTCTCCTACGAGCAGTACTTC
>TRBD1|TRBJ2-7|NA|TRBV18
CASSQTGAEQYF
TGTGCCAGCTCACAAACAGGGGCCGAGCAGTACTTC
>NA|TRBJ1-6|NA|TRBV25-1
CASSEGTRSLHF
TGTGCCAGCAGTGAAGGTACGAGATCCCTCCACTTT
>NA|TRBJ1-1|NA|TRBV4-3
CASSQADRPNTEAFF
TGCGCCAGCAGCCAAGCAGACAGACCGAACACTGAAGCTTTCTTT
>NA|TRBJ2-5|NA|TRBV7-9
CASSLAAETQYF
TGTGCCAGCAGCTTAGCGGCAGAGACCCAGTACTTC
>TRBD1|TRBJ1-4|NA|TRBV10-3
CAISAGTGDEKLFF
TGTGCCATCAGTGCCGGGACAGGGGATGAAAAACTGTTTTTT
>NA|TRBJ1-3|few|TRBV7-2
CASSLRYNRRPSGNTIYF
TGTGCCAGCAGCTTACGGTATAATAGGCGGCCCTCTGGAAACACCATATATTTT
>TRBD1|TRBJ2-6|NA|TRBV15
CATSSDRGTGANGLTF
TGTGCCACCAGCAGTGACAGGGGGACTGGGGCCAACGGCCTGACTTTC
>NA|TRBJ1-5|NA|TRBV7-9
CASSPQGSNNQPQHF
TGTGCCAGCAGCCCCCAGGGGTCCAACAATCAGCCCCAGCATTTT
>NA|TRBJ2-1|NA|TRBV6-5
CASSYSGLYYNEQFF
TGTGCCAGCAGTTACTCTGGGCTATACTACAATGAGCAGTTCTTC
>NA|TRBJ2-5|NA|TRBV27
CASRDRPTQETQYF
TGTGCCAGCAGGGACAGACCGACCCAAGAGACCCAGTACTTC
>NA|TRBJ1-1|once|TRBV5-4
CASSLDSVGTEAFF
TGTGCCAGCAGCTTGGACAGTGTAGGCACTGAAGCTTTCTTT
>TRBD2|TRBJ2-7|NA|TRBV27
CASRLAGGQTYEQYF
TGTGCCAGCAGATTAGCGGGAGGGCAGACGTACGAGCAGTACTTC
>TRBD1|TRBJ1-1|NA|TRBV5-1
CASSLKGQGARRNTEAFF
TGCGCCAGCAGCCTTAAAGGACAGGGGGCGCGGAGGAACACTGAAGCTTTCTTT
>NA|TRBJ2-7|NA|TRBV6-5
CASNHVNSYEQYF
TGTGCCAGCAATCATGTAAACAGCTACGAGCAGTACTTC
>NA|TRBJ2-6|NA|TRBV5-4
CASSLVTSGANVLTF
TGTGCCAGCAGCTTGGTGACTTCTGGGGCCAACGTCCTGACTTTC